This paragraph reports one T cell receptor beta chain. Its specificity is unknown. Second doses at about 4 or about 12 weeks were pooled. The CDR3 length is 12 residues. Sequenced by immunoSEQ multiplex PCR; TCRdb stores in-frame clones only, minus some. This sample carries just under 150,000 clones, roughly 87% of them seen once, and the ten largest clones take approximately 1.8%. This record belongs to a study of T cell responses to AZD1222 COVID-19 vaccine. Study findings and constraints: Only a handful of AZD1222 recipients tested seropositive at baseline. It should be noted that donors were predominantly white British and more often female, and clonal diversity was possibly underestimated.

The receptor was derived from an adult who received the AZD1222 COVID-19 vaccine. The rearrangement links TRBV21-1 to TRBJ2-7; the table's D call, TRBD2, was not checked against the DNA. TRBV21-1 is reported as a pseudogene. Sample: peripheral blood, taken 28 days after the second AZD1222 dose. The CDR3, as DNA: TGTGCCAGCAGCAAAGACTGCGAAGAGCAGTACTTC. Its protein product is CASSKDCEEQYF.